The 19 T cell receptor beta chains listed next were all sequenced from one sample in a study of cytomegalovirus exposure and HLA in healthy donors (dated by TCRdb to about 2017). Library preparation used the immunoSEQ multiplex PCR assay. For the multiplex PCR, a mixture combining 60 forward primers for TCR Vbeta segments and 13 reverse primers for TCR Jbeta segments was used. The table was pulled from immuneACCESS by TCRdb, which kept in-frame rearrangements only. Such tables lose some clones; where checked, under half of the loss comes from unresolved V genes, and the rest has no known cause. This sample gives 85,000 to 100,000 clones in total; 60% to 80% of them show up just once. Around 3.6% of the sample is in the top ten clones. The sample comprised PBMCs. All receptors derive from a man in his forties in good health and CMV-seronegative.

This chain joins TRBV28 and TRBJ2-1; the D gene is possibly TRBD1 (5 bases). CDR3 length: 15 residues. The germline CDR1 and CDR2 sequences are MDHEN and SYDVKM. V was trimmed by 3 bases and J by 7 bases, leaving 16 bases between them. The CDR3 sequence: CASSFNGQQGNEQFF. CDR3 bases: TGTGCCAGCAGTTTTAATGGGCAGCAGGGAAATGAGCAGTTCTTC.

This clone occurred a few times. This chain connects TRBV6-6 to TRBJ1-1, with D hard to call. Between the trimmed V and J ends, which lost 8 bases and 2 bases, there was a span of 15 bases. The CDR3 runs to 14 residues. Per germline, CDR1 MNHNY and CDR2 SVGAGI (reference sequence). This chain's CDR3 is CASRISPGNTEAFF. The DNA of the CDR3 is TGTGCCAGCCGAATTTCCCCGGGTAACACTGAAGCTTTCTTT.

The rearrangement joins TRBV4-2 to TRBJ1-2; no definite D call. Trimming left V 0 bases short and J 5 bases short, with 4 bases between. CDR1 LGHNA and CDR2 YNFKEQ come from the germline V gene. There are 12 residues in the CDR3. CDR3 DNA sequence: TGTGCCAGCAGCCAAGAGAGGTATGGCTACACCTTC. Translation gives CASSQERYGYTF.

This clone was seen a few times. This sequence joins TRBV9 and TRBJ1-3, with 11 bases that match TRBD1. CDR3 size: 17 residues. After removal of 4 bases from V and 3 bases from J, the junction contained 9 bases not matched to a gene. Germline CDR1 is SGDLS and CDR2 is YYNGEE. In DNA, the CDR3 is TGTGCCAGCAGCCCTAGTGGACAGGGGGCGTATGGAAACACCATATATTTT. This gives the protein CASSPSGQGAYGNTIYF. Complete variable domain (other parts from reference TRBV9 and TRBJ1-3): DSGVTQTPKHLITATGQRVTLRCSPRSGDLSVYWYQQSLDQGLQFLIQYYNGEERAKGNILERFSAQQFPDLHSELNLSSLELGDSALYFCASSPSGQGAYGNTIYFGEGSWLTVV.

This clone was found once. The rearrangement links TRBV7-2 to TRBJ2-2; 11 bases agree with TRBD2. V lost 6 bases, J lost 6 bases, and 6 bases stayed unmatched. CDR1 and CDR2 from the germline V gene are SGHTA and FQGNSA. CDR3 length equals 15 residues. For the CDR3, the DNA is TGTGCCAGCAGGAATAGCGGGAGGGGGGCCGGGGAGCTGTTTTTT. This encodes CASRNSGRGAGELFF.

This chain connects TRBV2 to TRBJ2-3; D unresolved. The CDR3 is 17 amino acids. The ends were cut back, 2 bases at V and 1 base at J, with 16 bases in the middle. Per the germline V gene, CDR1 is SNHLY and CDR2 is FYNNEI. CDR3 DNA sequence: TGTGCCAGCAGTGAACTTCGGGTTGGCGGCGGCACAGATACGCAGTATTTT. Protein sequence: CASSELRVGGGTDTQYF.

J is TRBJ1-1 and V is TRBV6-6; TRBD1 agrees at 9 bases. The V gene's germline CDR1 is MNHNY and CDR2 SVGAGI (reference sequence). V lost 6 bases to trimming and J lost 5 bases; unmatched junction nucleotides: 7. The CDR3 is 14 amino acids. The CDR3: CASRMGQGQTEAFF. Written as DNA, the CDR3 is TGTGCCAGCAGGATGGGACAGGGTCAAACTGAAGCTTTCTTT.

This chain uses TRBV12-1 with TRBJ2-1; the table's D call, TRBD2, has no DNA check behind it. TRBV12-1 is designated a pseudogene. This CDR3 is 14 amino acids long. The CDR3 loop is CASNPIVRGNEQFF. The CDR3 DNA reads TGTGCCAGCAACCCAATTGTGCGAGGCAATGAGCAGTTCTTC.

The CDR3 bases are TGTGCCAGCTCACCAACAGTCTACAATGAGCAGTTCTTC. Translated, it gives CASSPTVYNEQFF. V gene TRBV18 combines with J gene TRBJ2-1; no clear D. The CDR3 runs 13 residues. Trimming pared 2 bases from V and 3 bases from J, leaving 5 bases between. The germline gives CDR1 KGHSH, CDR2 LQKENI.

CDR3 sequence reads: CASSLVRAWTEAFF. CDR3 DNA: TGTGCCAGCAGCTTAGTCAGGGCTTGGACTGAAGCTTTCTTT. The chain is built from TRBV7-9 and TRBJ1-1; D is perhaps TRBD1 (5 bases). The CDR3 length is 14 residues. Trimming removed 1 base at V and 5 bases at J, with 11 bases between. CDR1 SEHNR and CDR2 FQNEAQ come from the germline V gene (reference sequence).

The rearrangement joins TRBV5-4 to TRBJ1-3, with D possibly TRBD1 on 5 matching bases. CDR1 is SGHNT, CDR2 YYREEE, per germline (reference sequence). The CDR3 runs 14 residues. The V and J ends lost 2 bases and 2 bases respectively, with 8 bases between them. In nucleotides, the CDR3 is TGTGCCAGCAGCTTAAGGGGTACTGGAAACACCATATATTTT. Translation: CASSLRGTGNTIYF.

The rearrangement joins TRBV28 to TRBJ1-1; 7 positions match TRBD1. V shed 5 bases and J 1 base; nucleotides not matched to a gene: 10. This CDR3 contains 16 residues. Germline V lookup: CDR1 MDHEN, CDR2 SYDVKM. CDR3 bases: TGTGCCAGCAGTACACAGGGGCGGCCGACGAACACTGAAGCTTTCTTT. Translating gives CASSTQGRPTNTEAFF.

This chain uses TRBV18 with TRBJ1-2; 11 bases fit TRBD1. V lost 3 bases and J lost 5; bases outside the gene matches: 11. Germline lookup yields CDR1 KGHSH and CDR2 LQKENI. This CDR3 contains 17 residues. CDR3 coding DNA: TGTGCCAGCTCACCCAAACTAAGGACAGGGGGCGTTTATGGCTACACCTTC. Amino acid sequence: CASSPKLRTGGVYGYTF. Filled out from reference TRBV18 and TRBJ1-2, the complete variable domain reads NAGVMQNPRHLVRRRGQEARLRCSPMKGHSHVYWYRQLPEEGLKFMVYLQKENIIDESGMPKERFSAEFPKEGPSILRIQQVVRGDSAAYFCASSPKLRTGGVYGYTFGSGTRLTVV.

This clone has a handful of counts. The V and J genes are TRBV5-6 and TRBJ1-4, with 9 bases fitting TRBD1. Germline V gene lookup returns CDR1 SGHDT and CDR2 YYEEEE. This CDR3 is built from 14 residues. J lost 8 bases, V lost 3 bases, and 5 bases had no gene match. CDR3 sequence: CASSSTGGGEKLFF. Written as DNA, the CDR3 is TGTGCCAGCAGCTCGACAGGGGGAGGCGAAAAACTGTTTTTT. Together with reference TRBV5-6 and TRBJ1-4, the CDR3 gives the full variable domain: DAGVTQSPTHLIKTRGQQVTLRCSPKSGHDTVSWYQQALGQGPQFIFQYYEEEERQRGNFPDRFSGHQFPNYSSELNVNALLLGDSALYLCASSSTGGGEKLFFGSGTQLSVL.

This chain links TRBV28 with TRBJ2-7; 10 positions match TRBD1. This CDR3 has 14 amino acids. The junction had 4 bases not matched to a gene; V was cut back by 5 bases and J by 3 bases. The V gene's germline CDR1 is MDHEN and CDR2 SYDVKM. The CDR3 nucleotides read TGTGCCAGCAGTGGACAGGGGGTGCGCTACGAGCAGTACTTC. Translated: CASSGQGVRYEQYF.

This clone has more than one count but fewer than ten. The chain links TRBV12-5 to TRBJ2-5; the D is unclear. Germline loops: CDR1 LGHNT, CDR2 FRNRAP. V lost 1 base, J lost 3 bases, and 3 bases lay in between. This CDR3 spans 12 amino acids. The CDR3 sequence: CASGLDKETQYF. The DNA of the CDR3 is TGTGCTAGTGGTTTGGACAAAGAGACCCAGTACTTC.

The chain couples TRBV6-5 to TRBJ1-6; 7 bases agree with TRBD1. The CDR3 length is 15 residues. Germline V CDR1 and CDR2: MNHEY, SVGAGI. V gave up 6 bases and J gave up 7 bases; unmatched junction bases: 9. This chain's CDR3 is CASSQQGLGNSPLHF. Here the CDR3 DNA reads TGTGCCAGCAGCCAACAGGGGCTCGGGAATTCACCCCTCCACTTT.

The chain recombines TRBV30 with TRBJ2-5, with 10 bases fitting TRBD2. The germline V gene has CDR1 GTSNPN and CDR2 SVGIG (reference sequence). The CDR3 is 11 amino acids. In nucleotides, the CDR3 is TGTGTGCTAGCGGGGGAAGAGACCCAGTACTTC. Translated, it gives CVLAGEETQYF. The full variable domain, rest sourced from reference TRBV30 and TRBJ2-5, is SQTIHQWPATLVQPVGSPLSLECTVEGTSNPNLYWYRQAAGRGLQLLFYSVGIGQISSEVPQNLSASRPQDRQFILSSKKLLLSDSGFYLCVLAGEETQYFGPGTRLLVL.

There are a few counts of this clone. The genes are TRBV2 and TRBJ2-5; a weak D match, TRBD1 (5 bases). The better agreement between TRBJ2-7 and the DNA end casts doubt on the J call. The CDR3 sequence is 12 residues long. Germline loops: CDR1 SNHLY, CDR2 FYNNEI. CDR3 protein: CASRRQLAEQYF. The CDR3 nucleotides read TGTGCCAGCAGGAGACAGTTGGCCGAGCAGTACTTC.